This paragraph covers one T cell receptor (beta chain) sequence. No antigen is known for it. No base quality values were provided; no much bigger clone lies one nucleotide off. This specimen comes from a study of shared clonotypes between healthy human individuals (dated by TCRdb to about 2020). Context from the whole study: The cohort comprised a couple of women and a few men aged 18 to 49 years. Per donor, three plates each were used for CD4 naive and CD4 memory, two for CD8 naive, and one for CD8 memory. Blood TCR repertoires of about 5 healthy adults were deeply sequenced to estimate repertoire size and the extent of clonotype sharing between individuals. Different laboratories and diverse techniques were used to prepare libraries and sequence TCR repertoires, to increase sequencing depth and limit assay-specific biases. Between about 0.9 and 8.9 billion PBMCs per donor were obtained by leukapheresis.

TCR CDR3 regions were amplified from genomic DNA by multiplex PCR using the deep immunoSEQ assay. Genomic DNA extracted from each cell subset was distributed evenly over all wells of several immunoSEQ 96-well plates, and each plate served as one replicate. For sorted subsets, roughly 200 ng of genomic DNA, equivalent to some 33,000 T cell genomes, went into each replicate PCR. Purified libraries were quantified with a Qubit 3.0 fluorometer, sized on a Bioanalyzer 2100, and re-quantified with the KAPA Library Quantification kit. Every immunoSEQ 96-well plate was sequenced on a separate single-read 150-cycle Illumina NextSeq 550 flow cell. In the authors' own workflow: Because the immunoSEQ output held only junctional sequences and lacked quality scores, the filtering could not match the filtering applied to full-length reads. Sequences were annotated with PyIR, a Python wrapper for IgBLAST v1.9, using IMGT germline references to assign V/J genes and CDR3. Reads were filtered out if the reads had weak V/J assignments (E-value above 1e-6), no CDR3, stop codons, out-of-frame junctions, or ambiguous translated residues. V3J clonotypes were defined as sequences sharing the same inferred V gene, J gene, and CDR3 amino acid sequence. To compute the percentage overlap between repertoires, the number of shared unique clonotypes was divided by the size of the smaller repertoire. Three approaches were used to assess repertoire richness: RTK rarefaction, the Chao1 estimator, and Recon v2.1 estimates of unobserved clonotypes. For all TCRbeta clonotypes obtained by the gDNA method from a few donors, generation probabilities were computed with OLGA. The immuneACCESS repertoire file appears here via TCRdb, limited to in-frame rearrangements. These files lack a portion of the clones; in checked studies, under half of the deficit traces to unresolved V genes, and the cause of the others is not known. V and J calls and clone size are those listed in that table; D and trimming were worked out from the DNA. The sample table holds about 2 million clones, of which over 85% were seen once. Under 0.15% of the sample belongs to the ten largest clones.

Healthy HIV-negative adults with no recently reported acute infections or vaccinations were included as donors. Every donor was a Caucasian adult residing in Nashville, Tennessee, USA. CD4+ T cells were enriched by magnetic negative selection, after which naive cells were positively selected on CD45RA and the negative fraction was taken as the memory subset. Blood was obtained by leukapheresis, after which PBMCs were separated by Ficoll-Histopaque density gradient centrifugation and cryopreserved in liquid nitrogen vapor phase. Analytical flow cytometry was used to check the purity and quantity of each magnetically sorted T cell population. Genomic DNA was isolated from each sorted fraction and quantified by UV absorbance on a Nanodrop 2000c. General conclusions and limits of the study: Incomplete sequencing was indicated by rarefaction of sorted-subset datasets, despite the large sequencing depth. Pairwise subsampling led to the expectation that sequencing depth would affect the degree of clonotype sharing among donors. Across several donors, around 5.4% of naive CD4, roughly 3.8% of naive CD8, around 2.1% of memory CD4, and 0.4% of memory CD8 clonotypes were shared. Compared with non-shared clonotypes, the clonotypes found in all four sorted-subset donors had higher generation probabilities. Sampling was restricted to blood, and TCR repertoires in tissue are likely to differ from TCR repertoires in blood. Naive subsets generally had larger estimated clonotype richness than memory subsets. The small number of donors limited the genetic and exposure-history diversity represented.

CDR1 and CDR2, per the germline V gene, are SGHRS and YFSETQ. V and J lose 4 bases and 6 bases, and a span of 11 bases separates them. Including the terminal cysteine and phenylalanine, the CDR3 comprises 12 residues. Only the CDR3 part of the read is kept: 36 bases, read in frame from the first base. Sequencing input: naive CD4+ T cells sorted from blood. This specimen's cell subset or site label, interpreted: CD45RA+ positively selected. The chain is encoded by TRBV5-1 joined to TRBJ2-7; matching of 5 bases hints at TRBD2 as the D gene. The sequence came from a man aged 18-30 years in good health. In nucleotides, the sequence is TGCGCCAGCAGCCCAGAGGGATCCGAGCAGTACTTC. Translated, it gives CASSPEGSEQYF. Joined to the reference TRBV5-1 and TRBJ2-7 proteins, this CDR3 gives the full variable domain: KAGVTQTPRYLIKTRGQQVTLSCSPISGHRSVSWYQQTPGQGLQFLFEYFSETQRNKGNFPGRFSGRQFSNSRSEMNVSTLELGDSALYLCASSPEGSEQYFGPGTRLTVT.